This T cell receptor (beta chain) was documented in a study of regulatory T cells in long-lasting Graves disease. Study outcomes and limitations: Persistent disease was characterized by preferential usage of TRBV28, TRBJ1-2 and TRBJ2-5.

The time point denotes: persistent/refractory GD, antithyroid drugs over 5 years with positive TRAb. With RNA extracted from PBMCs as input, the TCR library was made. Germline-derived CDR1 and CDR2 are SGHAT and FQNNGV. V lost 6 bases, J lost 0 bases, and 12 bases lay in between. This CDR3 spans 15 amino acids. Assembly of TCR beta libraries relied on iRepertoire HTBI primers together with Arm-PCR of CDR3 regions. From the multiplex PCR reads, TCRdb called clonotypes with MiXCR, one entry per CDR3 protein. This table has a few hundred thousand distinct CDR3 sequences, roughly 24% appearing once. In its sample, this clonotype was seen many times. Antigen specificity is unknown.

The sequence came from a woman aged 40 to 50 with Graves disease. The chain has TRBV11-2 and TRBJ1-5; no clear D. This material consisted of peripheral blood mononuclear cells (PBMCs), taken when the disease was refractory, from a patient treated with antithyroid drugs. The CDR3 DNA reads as TGTGCCAGCAGTATAGGCCCTTATAGCAATCAGCCCCAGCATTTT. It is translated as CASSIGPYSNQPQHF. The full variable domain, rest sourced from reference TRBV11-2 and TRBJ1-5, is EAGVAQSPRYKIIEKRQSVAFWCNPISGHATLYWYQQILGQGPKLLIQFQNNGVVDDSQLPKDRFSAERLKGVDSTLKIQPAKLEDSAVYLCASSIGPYSNQPQHFGDGTRLSIL.